The rows below give T cell receptor beta chains drawn from one sample of a study of regulatory dendritic cells for organ transplantation. Using immunoSEQ multiplex PCR, the repertoire was profiled, and TCRdb retains in-frame clones only, with some absent. The table lists approximately 29,000 clones, roughly four fifths of them singletons, with about 0.1% in the top ten. The material sequenced was naive CD4+ T cells from blood. Source of these receptors: a human donor in good health. Both conserved end residues are part of each CDR3. The D gene is left open where the match is weak. Rows give clone size only sometimes, using once, few, many, or a class for an expanded clone.

J,size,V,D,DNA,CDR3
TRBJ1-1,-,TRBV19,-,TGTGCCAGTAGTATTCCGGGTTTCATAAATGAAGCTTTCTTT,CASSIPGFINEAFF
TRBJ2-1,-,TRBV27,TRBD2,TGTGCCAGCAGTTTATCCGGGGGGGCCGCCTACAATGAGCAGTTCTTC,CASSLSGGAAYNEQFF
TRBJ1-6,-,TRBV2,TRBD1,TGTGCCAGCAGTCTACAGACAGGGCAAAATTCACCCCTCCACTTT,CASSLQTGQNSPLHF
TRBJ2-5,once,TRBV6-5,TRBD1,TGTGCCAGCAGCGTATTTAACAGGGGTCAAGAGACCCAGTACTTC,CASSVFNRGQETQYF
TRBJ2-5,-,TRBV12-5,TRBD1,TGTGCTAGTGGGCATGACGGACAGGGAAAAGAGACCCAGTACTTC,CASGHDGQGKETQYF
TRBJ2-3,-,TRBV7-2,-,TGTGCCAGCAGCCATCCGACAGGCCCCAGCACAGATACGCAGTATTTT,CASSHPTGPSTDTQYF
TRBJ1-2,-,TRBV19,-,TGTGCCAGTAGTCCGCGACAGCCTGTCAACTATGGCTACACCTTC,CASSPRQPVNYGYTF
TRBJ2-7,-,TRBV5-1,-,TGCGCCAGCAGCTTACAGGGATACGCCTACGAGCAGTACTTC,CASSLQGYAYEQYF
TRBJ2-6,-,TRBV13,-,TGTGCCAGCAGACATACAGGGAGCTCTGGGGCCAACGTCCTGACTTTC,CASRHTGSSGANVLTF
TRBJ2-7,-,TRBV11-2,-,TGTGCCAGCAGCTTAGGGGCCCCATTGTACGAGCAGTACTTC,CASSLGAPLYEQYF